This T cell receptor (beta chain) originates from a study of shared clonotypes between healthy human individuals. As regards this clone: The antigen is undetermined.

The CDR3 covers 14 residues. Looked up from germline, CDR1 is SGHTA and CDR2 is FQGNSA. Between the trimmed V and J ends, which lost 1 base and 5 bases, there was a span of 9 bases. The repertoire was sequenced with immunoSEQ multiplex PCR; TCRdb's copy has only in-frame clones and lacks some. This repertoire shows some 500,000 clones, about 95% found once; its top ten account for approximately 0.062%. General study points: Rarefaction analysis demonstrated incomplete sorted-subset sequencing notwithstanding large depth.

Sequencing was carried out using naive CD4+ T cells sorted from blood. Subset here: CD45RA+ positively selected. This chain links TRBV7-2 with TRBJ1-5; D may be TRBD1 (6 bases). The TCR was taken from a woman in her thirties in good health. The CDR3 DNA reads as TGTGCCAGCAGCTTAGGCAGGGGAGATCAGCCCCAGCATTTT. It translates to CASSLGRGDQPQHF.